Listed below are T cell receptor beta chains from one sample, sequenced in a study of identifying expanded T cells in peripheral blood. Sequencing was performed with immunoSEQ multiplex PCR; in TCRdb, only in-frame clones are kept and a portion is missing. The sample lists some 93,000 clones; nearly 90% were seen once. Sequencing was performed on blood. The receptor source for this set is a person aged 18 to 75 in good health. Each CDR3 is given with its conserved first and last residue. D genes are given only for firm matches. Size values are once, few and many counts, or a class for expanded clones, and some rows have none.

d_gene: NA; v_gene: TRBV7-3; j_gene: TRBJ2-1; abundance: once; CDR3aa: CASGISPYNEQFF; CDR3nt: TGTGCCAGCGGTATTAGTCCCTACAATGAGCAGTTCTTC
d_gene: NA; v_gene: TRBV7-2; j_gene: TRBJ2-2; abundance: NA; CDR3aa: CASSQAGASTGELFF; CDR3nt: TGTGCCAGCAGCCAGGCGGGGGCGAGCACCGGGGAGCTGTTTTTT
d_gene: TRBD1; v_gene: TRBV9; j_gene: TRBJ2-2; abundance: NA; CDR3aa: CASSVQGAGELFF; CDR3nt: TGTGCCAGCAGCGTACAGGGGGCCGGGGAGCTGTTTTTT
d_gene: NA; v_gene: TRBV11-2; j_gene: TRBJ1-2; abundance: NA; CDR3aa: CASSFDLNYGYTF; CDR3nt: TGTGCCAGCAGCTTCGACTTAAACTATGGCTACACCTTC
d_gene: NA; v_gene: TRBV29-1; j_gene: TRBJ2-3; abundance: NA; CDR3aa: CSVVAVGTDTQYF; CDR3nt: TGCAGCGTTGTAGCGGTGGGCACAGATACGCAGTATTTT
d_gene: NA; v_gene: TRBV19; j_gene: TRBJ1-3; abundance: NA; CDR3aa: CASSIEGLLSGNTIYF; CDR3nt: TGTGCCAGTAGTATCGAGGGGCTGCTCTCTGGAAACACCATATATTTT
d_gene: NA; v_gene: TRBV11-2; j_gene: TRBJ2-5; abundance: NA; CDR3aa: CASSIQDSGRVTQYF; CDR3nt: TGTGCCAGCAGCATACAAGACTCGGGACGGGTGACCCAGTACTTC
d_gene: TRBD1; v_gene: TRBV6-5; j_gene: TRBJ2-7; abundance: NA; CDR3aa: CASSYSGQGYEQYF; CDR3nt: TGTGCCAGCAGTTACTCCGGACAGGGCTACGAGCAGTACTTC
d_gene: NA; v_gene: TRBV23-1; j_gene: TRBJ2-7; abundance: NA; CDR3aa: CASSHPRRPHPHYEQYF; CDR3nt: TGCGCCAGCAGCCATCCCCGCCGACCCCACCCGCACTACGAGCAGTACTTC
d_gene: NA; v_gene: TRBV29-1; j_gene: TRBJ1-2; abundance: NA; CDR3aa: CSVPRQGLSTYGYTF; CDR3nt: TGCAGCGTACCCCGGCAGGGCCTCTCGACCTATGGCTACACCTTC
d_gene: NA; v_gene: TRBV5-1; j_gene: TRBJ2-2; abundance: NA; CDR3aa: CASSPAGDTGELFF; CDR3nt: TGCGCCAGCAGCCCCGCAGGTGACACCGGGGAGCTGTTTTTT
d_gene: NA; v_gene: TRBV19; j_gene: TRBJ1-5; abundance: NA; CDR3aa: CASSIWGAGNQPQHF; CDR3nt: TGTGCCAGTAGTATTTGGGGGGCTGGCAATCAGCCCCAGCATTTT
d_gene: NA; v_gene: TRBV10-2; j_gene: TRBJ2-3; abundance: NA; CDR3aa: CASTQARGGGTQYF; CDR3nt: TGCGCCAGCACCCAAGCTAGAGGGGGTGGTACGCAGTATTTT
d_gene: TRBD1; v_gene: TRBV5-1; j_gene: TRBJ2-5; abundance: NA; CDR3aa: CASSLALTGGQETQYF; CDR3nt: TGCGCCAGCAGCTTGGCCCTGACAGGGGGCCAAGAGACCCAGTACTTC
d_gene: NA; v_gene: TRBV27; j_gene: TRBJ2-2; abundance: NA; CDR3aa: CASSYYAGELFF; CDR3nt: TGTGCCAGCAGTTATTACGCCGGGGAGCTGTTTTTT
d_gene: TRBD1; v_gene: TRBV7-3; j_gene: TRBJ1-1; abundance: once; CDR3aa: CASSLMDRGTNTEAFF; CDR3nt: TGTGCCAGCAGCTTAATGGACAGGGGAACGAACACTGAAGCTTTCTTT
d_gene: TRBD2; v_gene: TRBV5-1; j_gene: TRBJ2-2; abundance: once; CDR3aa: CASSFYEGGTAGELFF; CDR3nt: TGCGCCAGCAGCTTTTATGAGGGAGGGACGGCCGGGGAGCTGTTTTTT
d_gene: NA; v_gene: TRBV27; j_gene: TRBJ2-3; abundance: NA; CDR3aa: CASSSNLRRSTDTQYF; CDR3nt: TGTGCCAGCAGTTCCAACCTCAGGAGGAGCACAGATACGCAGTATTTT
d_gene: NA; v_gene: TRBV27; j_gene: TRBJ2-5; abundance: NA; CDR3aa: CASSLRRGTQYF; CDR3nt: TGTGCCAGCAGTTTGAGGAGGGGGACCCAGTACTTC
d_gene: TRBD2; v_gene: TRBV7-9; j_gene: TRBJ2-1; abundance: NA; CDR3aa: CASSSGLGYNEQFF; CDR3nt: TGTGCCAGCAGCTCGGGACTAGGCTACAATGAGCAGTTCTTC
d_gene: NA; v_gene: TRBV2; j_gene: TRBJ1-1; abundance: NA; CDR3aa: CASSGLRDTEAFF; CDR3nt: TGTGCCAGCAGTGGTCTCAGGGACACTGAAGCTTTCTTT
d_gene: TRBD1; v_gene: TRBV7-8; j_gene: TRBJ2-7; abundance: NA; CDR3aa: CASSLRDSSYEQYF; CDR3nt: TGTGCCAGCAGCTTACGGGACAGCTCCTACGAGCAGTACTTC
d_gene: TRBD1; v_gene: TRBV4-2; j_gene: TRBJ2-6; abundance: NA; CDR3aa: CASSQEGQGDAGANVLTF; CDR3nt: TGTGCCAGCAGCCAAGAGGGACAGGGGGACGCTGGGGCCAACGTCCTGACTTTC
d_gene: NA; v_gene: TRBV27; j_gene: TRBJ2-2; abundance: NA; CDR3aa: CASSFSYTGELFF; CDR3nt: TGTGCCAGCAGTTTCAGTTACACCGGGGAGCTGTTTTTT
d_gene: NA; v_gene: TRBV5-5; j_gene: TRBJ1-5; abundance: NA; CDR3aa: CASSLSVGGAINSNQPQHF; CDR3nt: TGTGCCAGCAGCTTGAGTGTCGGCGGGGCGATTAATAGCAATCAGCCCCAGCATTTT
d_gene: TRBD2; v_gene: TRBV7-2; j_gene: TRBJ2-7; abundance: NA; CDR3aa: CASSSASGGLEQYF; CDR3nt: TGTGCCAGCAGCTCGGCCTCGGGAGGGCTCGAGCAGTACTTC
d_gene: NA; v_gene: TRBV6-6; j_gene: TRBJ1-4; abundance: NA; CDR3aa: CASRQTTNEKLFF; CDR3nt: TGTGCCAGCAGACAGACAACTAATGAAAAACTGTTTTTT
d_gene: NA; v_gene: TRBV19; j_gene: TRBJ2-1; abundance: NA; CDR3aa: CASSPLGGYNEQFF; CDR3nt: TGTGCCAGTAGTCCCCTCGGGGGCTACAATGAGCAGTTCTTC
d_gene: TRBD1; v_gene: TRBV7-9; j_gene: TRBJ2-1; abundance: NA; CDR3aa: CASSLRDSYNEQFF; CDR3nt: TGTGCCAGCAGCTTACGGGACAGTTACAATGAGCAGTTCTTC
d_gene: NA; v_gene: TRBV5-1; j_gene: TRBJ2-5; abundance: NA; CDR3aa: CASSYQETQYF; CDR3nt: TGCGCCAGCAGCTACCAAGAGACCCAGTACTTC
d_gene: NA; v_gene: TRBV15; j_gene: TRBJ1-2; abundance: NA; CDR3aa: CATSRPGQANYGYTF; CDR3nt: TGTGCCACCAGCAGACCCGGGCAGGCCAACTATGGCTACACCTTC
d_gene: TRBD1; v_gene: TRBV4-1; j_gene: TRBJ2-3; abundance: NA; CDR3aa: CASSPHTGTVADTQYF; CDR3nt: TGCGCCAGCAGCCCCCATACCGGGACAGTCGCAGATACGCAGTATTTT
d_gene: NA; v_gene: TRBV7-3; j_gene: TRBJ2-5; abundance: NA; CDR3aa: CASSLGPSSETQYF; CDR3nt: TGTGCCAGCAGCTTAGGTCCTAGTTCCGAGACCCAGTACTTC
d_gene: TRBD1; v_gene: TRBV4-3; j_gene: TRBJ2-3; abundance: NA; CDR3aa: CASSQEGQTDTQYF; CDR3nt: TGCGCCAGCAGCCAAGAGGGACAGACGGATACGCAGTATTTT
d_gene: NA; v_gene: TRBV6-5; j_gene: TRBJ2-1; abundance: NA; CDR3aa: CASSYWGAGAGYEQFF; CDR3nt: TGTGCCAGCAGTTACTGGGGGGCAGGGGCGGGGTATGAGCAGTTCTTC
d_gene: NA; v_gene: TRBV5-1; j_gene: TRBJ2-3; abundance: NA; CDR3aa: CASSRAGTAFITDTQYF; CDR3nt: TGCGCCAGCAGCCGTGCCGGGACGGCCTTTATTACAGATACGCAGTATTTT
d_gene: TRBD1; v_gene: TRBV7-8; j_gene: TRBJ1-2; abundance: NA; CDR3aa: CASSSNPRGRGANYGYTF; CDR3nt: TGTGCCAGCAGCTCGAACCCCAGGGGGCGCGGAGCTAACTATGGCTACACCTTC
d_gene: TRBD2; v_gene: TRBV5-4; j_gene: TRBJ2-1; abundance: NA; CDR3aa: CASSLGGPSGVSYNEQFF; CDR3nt: TGTGCCAGCAGCTTGGGGGGGCCTAGCGGGGTTTCCTACAATGAGCAGTTCTTC
d_gene: NA; v_gene: TRBV21-1; j_gene: TRBJ1-5; abundance: NA; CDR3aa: CASLKYREGGFQPQHF; CDR3nt: TGTGCCAGCCTAAAGTACCGAGAAGGAGGGTTTCAGCCCCAGCATTTT
d_gene: NA; v_gene: TRBV30; j_gene: TRBJ1-1; abundance: NA; CDR3aa: CAWSVRFGTEAFF; CDR3nt: TGTGCCTGGAGTGTACGATTTGGGACTGAAGCTTTCTTT
d_gene: NA; v_gene: TRBV5-4; j_gene: TRBJ2-3; abundance: NA; CDR3aa: CASSTEGDTQYF; CDR3nt: TGTGCCAGCAGTACGGAGGGGGATACGCAGTATTTT
d_gene: NA; v_gene: TRBV12-5; j_gene: TRBJ1-3; abundance: once; CDR3aa: CASGLVLGVSGNTIYF; CDR3nt: TGTGCTAGTGGTTTGGTACTGGGGGTCTCTGGAAACACCATATATTTT
d_gene: NA; v_gene: TRBV25-1; j_gene: TRBJ1-1; abundance: NA; CDR3aa: CASSVEGGNRDNTEAFF; CDR3nt: TGTGCCAGCAGTGTAGAGGGGGGTAACAGGGACAACACTGAAGCTTTCTTT
d_gene: NA; v_gene: TRBV30; j_gene: TRBJ1-1; abundance: few; CDR3aa: CAWKERTEAFF; CDR3nt: TGTGCCTGGAAAGAGAGGACTGAAGCTTTCTTT
d_gene: TRBD2; v_gene: TRBV7-6; j_gene: TRBJ2-1; abundance: few; CDR3aa: CASSLKTSGRISEQFF; CDR3nt: TGTGCCAGCAGCCTCAAGACTAGCGGGAGAATCTCCGAGCAGTTCTTC